These 32 T cell receptor beta chains were sequenced from one sample in a study of cytomegalovirus exposure and HLA in healthy donors (TCRdb year 2017). Library generation was performed with the immunoSEQ multiplex PCR assay. The table was pulled from immuneACCESS by TCRdb, which kept in-frame rearrangements only. Such tables lose some clones; where checked, under half of the loss comes from unresolved V genes, and the rest has no known cause. Within this sample are 200,000 to 250,000 clones, with 75% to 90% of them counted one time only. The ten largest clones take up around 5.5% of the sample. The sequenced sample was PBMCs. These receptors were obtained from a woman aged 18-29 years in good health and CMV-seronegative.

The chain joins TRBV5-6 to TRBJ2-7; 10 bases align to TRBD2. The V and J ends lost 4 bases and 2 bases, in that order; junction bases with no gene match: 9. The germline CDR1 and CDR2 sequences are SGHDT and YYEEEE. The CDR3 length is 16 residues. The CDR3 DNA sequence: TGTGCCAGCAGCCTACCTAGGACTAGCGGCGCCTACGAGCAGTACTTC. This gives the protein CASSLPRTSGAYEQYF.

The chain has TRBV5-6 and TRBJ2-1, with 12 bases that match TRBD1. The trim removed 1 base at V and 9 bases at J, leaving 5 bases unmatched. The germline V gene has CDR1 SGHDT and CDR2 YYEEEE. This CDR3 has 15 residues. In nucleotides, the CDR3 is TGTGCCAGCAGCTTGTACGGGACAGGGGGCTTTGAGCAGTTCTTC. This sequence encodes CASSLYGTGGFEQFF.

The chain combines TRBV28 with TRBJ2-7, with no clear D. CDR1 and CDR2 from the germline V gene are MDHEN and SYDVKM. Trimming shortened V by 6 bases and J by 2 bases, and 11 bases separated the two germline ends. The CDR3 runs to 13 residues. The CDR3 region is CASRGAVAYEQYF. The DNA for the CDR3 is TGTGCCAGCAGGGGCGCGGTAGCCTACGAGCAGTACTTC.

V and J are TRBV6-5 and TRBJ2-2; D ambiguous. The germline V gene has CDR1 MNHEY and CDR2 SVGAGI. The V and J ends lost 6 bases and 4 bases respectively, with 9 bases between them. The CDR3 has 13 amino acids. The CDR3 loop reads CASRPFGTGELFF. The CDR3 bases are TGTGCCAGCAGGCCTTTTGGCACCGGGGAGCTGTTTTTT.

The CDR3 DNA is TGTGCCAGCTCTCATGGAGACAGAATCGGGTCACCCCTCCACTTT. This codes for CASSHGDRIGSPLHF. The V and J genes are TRBV18 and TRBJ1-6, with D possibly TRBD1 on 5 matching bases. Germline V gene sequence: CDR1 KGHSH, CDR2 LQKENI. The CDR3 has 15 amino acids. V lost 6 bases, J lost 10 bases, and 19 bases lay in between. The full variable domain, its missing parts supplied by reference TRBV18 and TRBJ1-6, is NAGVMQNPRHLVRRRGQEARLRCSPMKGHSHVYWYRQLPEEGLKFMVYLQKENIIDESGMPKERFSAEFPKEGPSILRIQQVVRGDSAAYFCASSHGDRIGSPLHFGNGTRLTVT.

The rearrangement uses TRBV29-1 and TRBJ1-3; the D is unclear. V was clipped by 3 bases and J by 3 bases, with 18 bases between them. The V gene's germline CDR1 is SQVTM and CDR2 ANQGSEA. The CDR3 runs 16 residues. The CDR3 spells CSVETDPGNFGNTIYF. The CDR3 region has the DNA TGCAGCGTTGAGACCGATCCGGGAAACTTTGGAAACACCATATATTTT.

The chain recombines TRBV6-5 with TRBJ2-7; D unclear. Trimming removed 2 bases at V and 1 base at J, with 12 bases between. Germline V gene sequence: CDR1 MNHEY, CDR2 SVGAGI. CDR3 length: 15 amino acids. In nucleotides, the CDR3 is TGTGCCAGCAGTTACAGTGCACGGACGTCCTACGAGCAGTACTTC. Protein sequence: CASSYSARTSYEQYF.

V is TRBV30 and J is TRBJ1-4; D gene uncertain. Trimming shortened V by 5 bases and J by 9 bases, and 13 bases separated the two germline ends. Germline V gives CDR1 GTSNPN, CDR2 SVGIG (reference sequence). This CDR3 is built from 12 residues. CDR3 in DNA: TGTGCCTGGGGCGTTCCGGGTCAAAAACTGTTTTTT. Encoded protein: CAWGVPGQKLFF.

The V gene is TRBV11-2, the J gene TRBJ2-1, with D perhaps TRBD2 (6 bases). The length of the CDR3 is 16 residues. The V gene lost 7 bases and the J gene lost 2 bases, with 18 bases spanning the gap. Germline V gene sequence: CDR1 SGHAT, CDR2 FQNNGV. This CDR3 reads CASIVEGSRAYNEQFF. The CDR3 DNA sequence: TGTGCCAGCATCGTGGAGGGGAGTAGAGCCTACAATGAGCAGTTCTTC.

The chain recombines TRBV19 with TRBJ2-3, with no clear D. CDR1 is LNHDA and CDR2 is SQIVND in the germline V gene (reference sequence). The CDR3 runs to 15 residues. V lost 11 bases to trimming and J lost 3 bases, with 21 bases between them. CDR3 nucleotides: TGTGCCCCCACGTGGGGAAGGTTGAGGACAGATACGCAGTATTTT. Translating it yields CAPTWGRLRTDTQYF.

The gene calls are TRBV11-2 and TRBJ1-4; 10 nucleotides line up with TRBD1. V dropped 4 bases and J dropped 4; count of bases not matched to a gene: 3. The CDR3 has 15 amino acids. The germline V gene has CDR1 SGHAT and CDR2 FQNNGV. The CDR3 coding sequence is TGTGCCAGCAGCTCGGGACAGGGGAGTAATGAAAAACTGTTTTTT. Its translation: CASSSGQGSNEKLFF. Full variable domain (rest looked up from reference TRBV11-2 and TRBJ1-4): EAGVAQSPRYKIIEKRQSVAFWCNPISGHATLYWYQQILGQGPKLLIQFQNNGVVDDSQLPKDRFSAERLKGVDSTLKIQPAKLEDSAVYLCASSSGQGSNEKLFFGSGTQLSVL.

The V call is TRBV11-2, the J call TRBJ2-2, with D perhaps matching TRBD1 (6 bases). The CDR3 length is 13 residues. V lost 5 bases to trimming and J lost 7 bases, with 11 bases between them. Germline V gene lookup returns CDR1 SGHAT and CDR2 FQNNGV. CDR3 bases: TGTGCCAGCAGCGTACAGGGCTACGGGGAGCTGTTTTTT. Translation: CASSVQGYGELFF.

This chain joins TRBV9 and TRBJ1-1; TRBD1 matches 7 bases. Trimming removed 0 bases from V and 3 bases from J; junction bases left unmatched: 5. Per the germline V gene, CDR1 is SGDLS and CDR2 is YYNGEE. The CDR3 runs to 15 residues. The CDR3 region is CASSVGDSTYTEAFF. The CDR3 DNA reads TGTGCCAGCAGCGTAGGGGACAGCACGTACACTGAAGCTTTCTTT.

J is TRBJ2-3 and V is TRBV6-6, with D unresolved. The CDR3 totals 12 residues. Germline lookup yields CDR1 MNHNY and CDR2 SVGAGI (reference sequence). Trimming shortened V by 6 bases and J by 2 bases, and 6 bases separated the two germline ends. DNA of the CDR3: TGTGCCAGCAGCCCGAACACAGATACGCAGTATTTT. It encodes CASSPNTDTQYF.

This chain connects TRBV6-6 to TRBJ1-1; D ambiguous. CDR3 length: 14 amino acids. Germline V gene sequence: CDR1 MNHNY, CDR2 SVGAGI (reference sequence). V was clipped by 2 bases and J by 1 base, with 8 bases between them. CDR3 sequence reads: CASSYKVTNTEAFF. Written as DNA, the CDR3 is TGTGCCAGCAGTTACAAGGTTACGAACACTGAAGCTTTCTTT.

The chain employs TRBV18 and TRBJ1-2; D might be TRBD1 (6 bases). CDR3 length: 13 residues. The germline CDR1 and CDR2 sequences are KGHSH and LQKENI. V was pared by 6 bases and J by 7 bases, with 15 bases between. CDR3 sequence: CASSPQGGGGYTF. Written as DNA, the CDR3 is TGTGCCAGCTCCCCCCAAGGGGGTGGTGGCTACACCTTC.

Remarks on this clone: The same CDR3 is also encoded by other DNA sequences in this sample. This chain links TRBV30 with TRBJ2-7; D gene unclear. Germline-derived CDR1 and CDR2 are GTSNPN and SVGIG (reference sequence). V lost 0 bases to trimming and J lost 2 bases, with 8 bases between them. This CDR3 contains 13 residues. CDR3 nucleotides: TGTGCCTGGAGTGTCGGCGGCCCCTACGAGCAGTACTTC. This gives the protein CAWSVGGPYEQYF.

V usage is TRBV6-5 and J usage is TRBJ2-7, with 8 bases lining up with TRBD2. The CDR3 is 14 residues long. Germline V gene sequence: CDR1 MNHEY, CDR2 SVGAGI. The V and J ends lost 6 bases and 4 bases, in that order; junction bases with no gene match: 8. The CDR3 DNA is TGTGCCAGCAGCCCGCCCGGGGGGGCTTACGAGCAGTACTTC. This gives the protein CASSPPGGAYEQYF.

This clone was seen a handful of times. The genes are TRBV10-3 and TRBJ1-2; 10 bases line up with TRBD1. CDR3 length: 14 residues. Germline V gene data show CDR1 as ENHRY and CDR2 as SYGVKD. Losses at the gene ends were 4 bases for V and 7 bases for J; bases not matched to a gene: 6. CDR3 sequence (DNA): TGTGCCATCAGTGGAGACAGGGGGCTTGCTGGCTACACCTTC. As protein: CAISGDRGLAGYTF.

This clone has a single count. This chain uses TRBV10-2 with TRBJ2-3; 11 bases are a match to TRBD1. Germline loops: CDR1 WSHSY, CDR2 SAAADI. Trimming removed 3 bases from V and 0 bases from J; junction bases left unmatched: 8. The CDR3 is 18 residues long. The CDR3 region has the DNA TGCGCCAGCAGTGAAAGGGACAGGGGGTTGCCTAGCACAGATACGCAGTATTTT. Encoded protein: CASSERDRGLPSTDTQYF.

The rearrangement uses TRBV7-3 and TRBJ2-1; D is ambiguous. The V end was cut by 5 bases, the J end by 0 bases, with 14 bases between. The CDR3 totals 16 residues. CDR1 is SGHTA and CDR2 is FQGTGA in the germline V gene. This CDR3 reads CASSQQNLRSYNEQFF. The CDR3 DNA sequence: TGTGCCAGCAGCCAACAAAACCTTCGCTCCTACAATGAGCAGTTCTTC.

The V gene is TRBV7-9, the J gene TRBJ2-2; the match to TRBD1 covers 8 bases. The CDR3 extends over 15 amino acids. J gave up 7 bases and V 3 bases, and 7 bases lay outside the gene matches. In germline, CDR1 is SEHNR, CDR2 FQNEAQ (reference sequence). The CDR3 loop is CASSLGDRRDGELFF. For the CDR3, the DNA is TGTGCCAGCAGCTTGGGGGACAGGAGGGACGGGGAGCTGTTTTTT.

This chain connects TRBV2 to TRBJ2-5, with D possibly TRBD2 on 5 matching bases. The CDR3 runs 12 residues. Germline V lookup: CDR1 SNHLY, CDR2 FYNNEI. Trimming took off 7 bases at V and 1 base at J, with 7 bases between the two ends. The CDR3 protein is CASNGIQETQYF. In DNA, the CDR3 is TGTGCCAGCAACGGGATCCAAGAGACCCAGTACTTC. Looking up the rest from reference TRBV2 and TRBJ2-5 gives the full variable domain: EPEVTQTPSHQVTQMGQEVILRCVPISNHLYFYWYRQILGQKVEFLVSFYNNEISEKSEIFDDQFSVERPDGSNFTLKIRSTKLEDSAMYFCASNGIQETQYFGPGTRLLVL.

The rearrangement links TRBV7-3 to TRBJ2-1, with a weak D call TRBD1 (6 bases). Germline loops: CDR1 SGHTA, CDR2 FQGTGA. With 1 base removed from V and 5 bases from J, the gap between germline ends came to 15 bases. The CDR3 totals 16 residues. CDR3: CASSLNAGDRHNEQFF. In nucleotides, the CDR3 is TGTGCCAGCAGCTTAAACGCCGGAGACAGGCACAATGAGCAGTTCTTC.

CDR3 amino acids: CAWSATRQGEQYF. The CDR3 nucleotides are TGTGCCTGGAGTGCGACCCGACAGGGTGAGCAGTACTTC. This rearrangement joins TRBV30 to TRBJ2-7; TRBD1 aligns across 7 bases. CDR1 GTSNPN and CDR2 SVGIG come from the germline V gene (reference sequence). This CDR3 comprises 13 residues. V lost 1 base, J lost 7 bases, and 7 bases stayed unmatched.

The J gene is TRBJ2-3, the V gene TRBV27, with TRBD1 matching over 9 bases. J gave up 5 bases and V 5 bases, and 8 bases lay outside the gene matches. The CDR3 runs to 15 residues. Looked up from germline, CDR1 is MNHEY and CDR2 is SMNVEV (reference sequence). CDR3 sequence: CASSRQGQGRDTQYF. In DNA form, the CDR3 reads TGTGCCAGCAGTAGGCAGGGACAGGGTAGAGATACGCAGTATTTT.

The rearrangement links TRBV30 to TRBJ1-2; D gene unclear. CDR1 GTSNPN and CDR2 SVGIG come from the germline V gene (reference sequence). This CDR3 comprises 15 residues. Trimming removed 0 bases at V and 1 base at J, with 12 bases between. DNA for the CDR3: TGTGCCTGGAGTGTACTCAACAGTCTTAACTATGGCTACACCTTC. Its translation is CAWSVLNSLNYGYTF. The whole variable domain, filled in from reference TRBV30 and TRBJ1-2, reads SQTIHQWPATLVQPVGSPLSLECTVEGTSNPNLYWYRQAAGRGLQLLFYSVGIGQISSEVPQNLSASRPQDRQFILSSKKLLLSDSGFYLCAWSVLNSLNYGYTFGSGTRLTVV.

The rearrangement uses TRBV14 and TRBJ2-7; D tentatively reads TRBD1 or TRBD2 (5 bases each). The V gene's germline CDR1 is SGHDN and CDR2 FVKESK. Trimming left V 4 bases short and J 2 bases short, with 18 bases between. The CDR3 covers 16 residues. The CDR3 DNA follows: TGTGCCAGCAGCCTACGACGTGGGACCCAGACCTACGAGCAGTACTTC. It codes for CASSLRRGTQTYEQYF.

This chain connects TRBV27 to TRBJ2-3; 10 positions agree with TRBD2. Germline V gene data show CDR1 as MNHEY and CDR2 as SMNVEV (reference sequence). Trimming cost V 3 bases and J 3 bases; bases outside gene matches: 12. The CDR3 extends over 18 amino acids. Written as DNA, the CDR3 is TGTGCCAGCAGTTTTCTAATCCCTAGCGGGAGTGGGACAGATACGCAGTATTTT. It yields the protein CASSFLIPSGSGTDTQYF.

Written as DNA, the CDR3 is TGTGCCATCAGTGAGGCGAGAGGGATTGAGCAGTTCTTC. This sequence encodes CAISEARGIEQFF. The chain couples TRBV10-3 to TRBJ2-1; D perhaps matches TRBD2 (5 bases). V was clipped by 2 bases and J by 9 bases, with 11 bases between them. In germline, CDR1 is ENHRY, CDR2 SYGVKD. This CDR3 spans 13 amino acids.

V gene TRBV5-1 combines with J gene TRBJ1-2; D unresolved. Germline CDR1 and CDR2: SGHRS and YFSETQ. The CDR3 runs 16 residues. Trimming removed 0 bases at V and 0 bases at J, with 12 bases between. CDR3 nucleotide sequence: TGCGCCAGCAGCTTGGCTTTGTCGTCAGCTAACTATGGCTACACCTTC. This encodes CASSLALSSANYGYTF.

In this sample, this clone turned up a few times. V usage is TRBV5-6 and J usage is TRBJ1-5; no reliable D call. The CDR3 loop spans 12 amino acids. CDR1 is SGHDT and CDR2 is YYEEEE in the germline V gene. V lost 0 bases and J lost 9, with 7 bases in between. The CDR3 DNA reads as TGTGCCAGCAGCTTGGGGAGTTTGCCCCAGCATTTT. Translation: CASSLGSLPQHF.